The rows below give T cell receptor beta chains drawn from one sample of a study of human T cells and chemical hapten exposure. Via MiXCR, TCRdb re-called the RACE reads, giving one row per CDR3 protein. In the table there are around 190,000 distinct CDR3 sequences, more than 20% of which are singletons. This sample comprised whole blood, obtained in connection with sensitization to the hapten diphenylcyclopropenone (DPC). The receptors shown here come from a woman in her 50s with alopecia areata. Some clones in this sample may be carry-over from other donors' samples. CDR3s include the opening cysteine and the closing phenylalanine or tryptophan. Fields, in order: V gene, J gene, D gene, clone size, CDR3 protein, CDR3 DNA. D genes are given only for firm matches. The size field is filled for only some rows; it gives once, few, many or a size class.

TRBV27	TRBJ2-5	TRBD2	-	CASRVLGGGEETQYF	TGTGCCAGCCGGGTACTCGGGGGGGGCGAAGAGACCCAGTACTTC
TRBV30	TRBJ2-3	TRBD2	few	CAWSDGTSGTSTDTQYF	TGTGCCTGGAGTGACGGGACTAGCGGAACTAGCACAGATACGCAGTATTTT
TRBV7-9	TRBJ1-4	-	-	CASSSWSGGPFNEKLFF	TGTGCCAGCAGCTCATGGTCTGGGGGGCCTTTTAATGAAAAACTGTTTTTT
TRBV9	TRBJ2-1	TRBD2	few	CASSVGPRLAGGYNEQFF	TGTGCCAGCAGCGTAGGCCCGCGGCTAGCGGGTGGCTACAATGAGCAGTTCTTC
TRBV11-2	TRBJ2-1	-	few	CASSLGGWRKSSYNEQFF	TGTGCCAGCAGCTTAGGGGGCTGGCGAAAGAGCTCCTACAATGAGCAGTTCTTC
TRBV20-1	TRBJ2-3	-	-	CSARGLASYADTQYF	TGCAGTGCTAGAGGTCTGGCTAGTTATGCAGATACGCAGTATTTT
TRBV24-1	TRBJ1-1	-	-	CATSAGTHEAFF	TGTGCCACCAGTGCGGGAACACACGAAGCTTTCTTT
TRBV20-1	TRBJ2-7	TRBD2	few	CSAQKASGTYEQYF	TGCAGTGCCCAAAAGGCTAGCGGAACCTACGAGCAGTACTTC
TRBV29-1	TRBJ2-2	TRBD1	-	CSAGQGTWTGELFF	TGCAGCGCTGGACAGGGGACTTGGACCGGGGAGCTGTTTTTT
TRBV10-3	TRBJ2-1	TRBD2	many	CAISDPSGTSGYNEQFF	TGTGCCATCAGTGACCCTTCCGGGACTAGCGGCTACAATGAGCAGTTCTTC
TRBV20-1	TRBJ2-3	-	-	CSARLATSTDTQYF	TGCAGTGCTAGACTAGCTACTAGCACAGATACGCAGTATTTT
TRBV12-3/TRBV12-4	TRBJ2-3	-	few	CASSLTGVGSDTQYF	TGTGCCAGCAGTTTGACAGGTGTTGGCTCGGATACGCAGTATTTT
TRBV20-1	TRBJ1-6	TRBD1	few	CSASPGTGDYSPLHF	TGCAGTGCTAGTCCGGGGACAGGGGACTATTCACCCCTCCACTTT
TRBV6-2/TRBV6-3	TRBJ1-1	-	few	CASSPTGLEAFF	TGTGCCAGCAGTCCTACAGGGTTGGAAGCTTTCTTT